A selection of T cell receptor beta chains follows, all from one sample in a study of cytomegalovirus exposure and HLA in healthy donors. Sequencing used immunoSEQ multiplex PCR; TCRdb keeps in-frame clones, though not all of them. The table lists about 190,000 clones, roughly 81% of them singletons. The source material was PBMCs. Receptors were obtained from a woman in her 30s in good health and CMV-seropositive. The conserved cysteine and the conserved F or W are not part of the CDR3 here. Clone size is not always given. Where it is, it says once, few, many or a class for expanded clones.

clone size: .; V gene: TRBV7-6; CDR3 protein: ASSLKRGPVEQY
clone size: .; V gene: TRBV19; CDR3 protein: ASSIYRLADEQF
clone size: .; V gene: TRBV5-6; CDR3 protein: ASSRTGGKSTLSGYT
clone size: few; V gene: TRBV11-2; CDR3 protein: ASSLDPMASTDTQY
clone size: few; V gene: TRBV25-1; CDR3 protein: ASSTGLAGAHEQY
clone size: .; V gene: TRBV9; CDR3 protein: ASSPSRYDEQF
clone size: .; V gene: TRBV4-1; CDR3 protein: ASSQDRGGPGVGYT
clone size: .; V gene: TRBV28; CDR3 protein: ASTHRGGNTEAF
clone size: few; V gene: TRBV11-2; CDR3 protein: ASSGLAGLSYEQY
clone size: once; V gene: TRBV19; CDR3 protein: ASSTAGYNEQF
clone size: .; V gene: TRBV5-1; CDR3 protein: ASSLSPSRETQY
clone size: .; V gene: TRBV6-1; CDR3 protein: ASSEVRTGRTEAF
clone size: few; V gene: TRBV7-9; CDR3 protein: SSSLGGGEQY
clone size: .; V gene: TRBV5-1; CDR3 protein: ASSSSGGDTEAF
clone size: .; V gene: TRBV28; CDR3 protein: ASRETGVKYGYT
clone size: .; V gene: TRBV2; CDR3 protein: ARARTSGSLF
clone size: .; V gene: TRBV5-8; CDR3 protein: ASSQDRTSGKEQY
clone size: .; V gene: TRBV7-6; CDR3 protein: ASSWGQGADYEQY
clone size: .; V gene: TRBV11-2; CDR3 protein: ASSRVNTEAF
clone size: .; V gene: TRBV5-1; CDR3 protein: ASSFERRQY
clone size: few; V gene: TRBV28; CDR3 protein: ASSGAFRTDTQY
clone size: .; V gene: TRBV27; CDR3 protein: ASKFSGGDQPQH
clone size: .; V gene: TRBV14; CDR3 protein: ASSRTDTYEQY
clone size: .; V gene: TRBV7-8; CDR3 protein: ASSRGGLAGNEQF
clone size: .; V gene: TRBV19; CDR3 protein: AGSMLLQETQY
clone size: .; V gene: TRBV19; CDR3 protein: ASSGASNQPQH
clone size: .; V gene: TRBV5-5; CDR3 protein: ASSLDTSNYGYT
clone size: .; V gene: TRBV2; CDR3 protein: ASNPRVGSHEQY
clone size: .; V gene: TRBV6-5; CDR3 protein: ASYPDRRRTEAF
clone size: .; V gene: TRBV5-4; CDR3 protein: ATGGVTEAF
clone size: few; V gene: TRBV11-3; CDR3 protein: ASSFSGEYNEQF